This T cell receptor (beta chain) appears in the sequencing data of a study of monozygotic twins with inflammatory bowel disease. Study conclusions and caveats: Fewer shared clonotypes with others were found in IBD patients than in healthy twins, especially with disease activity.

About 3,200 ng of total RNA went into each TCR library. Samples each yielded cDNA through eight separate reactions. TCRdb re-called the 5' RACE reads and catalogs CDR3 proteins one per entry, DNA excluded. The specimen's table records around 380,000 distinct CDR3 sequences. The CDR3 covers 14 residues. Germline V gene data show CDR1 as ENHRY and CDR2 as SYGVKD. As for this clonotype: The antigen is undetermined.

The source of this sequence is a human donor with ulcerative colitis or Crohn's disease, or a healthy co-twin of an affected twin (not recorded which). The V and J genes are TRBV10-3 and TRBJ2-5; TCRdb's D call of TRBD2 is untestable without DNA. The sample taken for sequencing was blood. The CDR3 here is CAISESRVSETQYF.